This T cell receptor beta chain is from a study of T cells after yellow fever vaccination. At the level of the study: Fractions low in cell number were prepared with SMART-Seq v4 Ultra Low Input. Study conclusions and caveats: Clonotypes shared by both compartments, CD4 and CD8, made up a small share. Boosting was followed by the reappearance of most primary-vaccination clones (approximately 95% CD4, 70% to 90% CD8).

Template switching by 5'RACE produced TCR cDNA, adding a universal primer site and UMIs. From the 5' RACE reads, TCRdb called clonotypes with MiXCR, one entry per CDR3 protein. The sample consists of 620,000 or so distinct CDR3 sequences, about 17% of them appearing once. Germline V gene lookup returns CDR1 SGDLS and CDR2 YYNGEE. The CDR3 covers 18 residues. Trimming removed 0 bases from V and 0 bases from J, with 18 bases in between. Details on this clonotype: The antigen is undetermined.

This rearrangement joins TRBV9 to TRBJ1-2, with a tentative D call TRBD1 (5 bases). The sample consisted of PBMCs, taken 4 to 5 days after the first yellow fever vaccination. This receptor was obtained from a man between 18 and 35 years old who received the YFV17D yellow fever vaccine. CDR3 sequence: CASSVGRTRDGPNYGYTF. The CDR3 region has the DNA TGTGCCAGCAGCGTAGGCCGAACGAGGGACGGTCCTAACTATGGCTACACCTTC.